The 26 T cell receptor beta chains given below trace back to one sample, sequenced in a study of cytomegalovirus exposure and HLA in healthy donors. Vbeta (60) and Jbeta (13) primers were used in the PCR. Measured with immunoSEQ multiplex PCR; TCRdb has only the in-frame clones, and not every one. Among 55,000 to 80,000 clones, roughly 75% were seen once, and the ten largest hold about 8.2%. The sample taken for sequencing was PBMCs. The receptors originated from a man aged 60 to 69 in good health and CMV-seropositive.

The rearrangement joins TRBV19 to TRBJ1-2; D is undetermined. Germline CDR1 reads LNHDA; CDR2 reads SQIVND (reference sequence). The CDR3 is made up of 14 amino acids. Trimming took 10 bases from V and 3 from J, leaving 18 bases between them. The CDR3, as DNA: TGTGCCACTTCGGACGGATCAGCGGACTATGGCTACACCTTC. It is translated as CATSDGSADYGYTF.

J is TRBJ2-1 and V is TRBV5-1; 9 bases fit TRBD1. Germline V gene sequence: CDR1 SGHRS, CDR2 YFSETQ. V shed 4 bases, J shed 7 bases, and the junction held 6 bases outside the gene matches. The CDR3 runs 14 residues. The CDR3 sequence is CASSPGQGRNEQFF. The CDR3 coding sequence is TGCGCCAGCAGCCCGGGACAGGGACGGAATGAGCAGTTCTTC.

The chain combines TRBV25-1 with TRBJ1-5, with 7 bases that match TRBD1. The CDR3 runs 12 residues. The germline gives CDR1 MGHDK, CDR2 SYGVNS. The V gene end was trimmed by 6 bases and the J gene end by 8 bases; junction bases not matched to a gene: 4. The CDR3 coding sequence is TGTGCCAGCAGGGGACAGCATGAGCCCCAGCATTTT. Translated, it gives CASRGQHEPQHF.

The J gene is TRBJ1-2, the V gene TRBV5-1, with TRBD1 identical over 7 bases. Germline values: CDR1 SGHRS, CDR2 YFSETQ. This CDR3 has 13 residues. V lost 4 bases to trimming and J lost 7 bases; unmatched junction nucleotides: 7. The CDR3 DNA reads TGCGCCAGCAGCCCTCAGGGGGGTGGTGGCTACACCTTC. Translated, it gives CASSPQGGGGYTF.

The chain joins TRBV27 to TRBJ2-7; TRBD1 matches at 11 bases. The CDR3 length is 14 residues. CDR1 and CDR2 from the germline V gene are MNHEY and SMNVEV (reference sequence). The V segment lost 6 bases and the J segment 3 bases; nucleotides outside the gene matches: 4. The CDR3 reads CASRTGTGGYEQYF. CDR3 DNA sequence: TGTGCCAGCAGGACGGGGACAGGGGGCTACGAGCAGTACTTC.

The CDR3 DNA reads as TGTGCCACCGAGGACAGCGGGGATAAACTGTTTTTT. As protein: CATEDSGDKLFF. The rearrangement uses TRBV5-4 and TRBJ1-4, with TRBD1 as a possible D gene (6 bases). Trimming shortened V by 9 bases and J by 11 bases, and 17 bases separated the two germline ends. Germline CDR1 SGHNT, CDR2 YYREEE (reference sequence). CDR3 length: 12 residues.

The V call is TRBV6-4, the J call TRBJ2-2, with 10 bases that match TRBD2. The germline CDR1 and CDR2 sequences are MRHNA and SNTAGT. The CDR3 covers 15 residues. Trimming at V came to 6 bases and at J to 4 bases, leaving 5 bases not matched to a gene. The CDR3 bases are TGTGCCAGCAGGAAGCTAGCGGGAGCCACCGGGGAGCTGTTTTTT. Protein: CASRKLAGATGELFF.

The chain carries TRBV4-1 and TRBJ2-2; 7 bases line up with TRBD2. Germline loops: CDR1 MGHRA, CDR2 YSYEKL. V was clipped by 4 bases and J by 3 bases; unmatched bases: 11. The length of the CDR3 is 17 residues. Here the CDR3 DNA reads TGCGCCAGCAGCCCAGCTAATTTCGGGGGGTACACCGGGGAGCTGTTTTTT. Translated: CASSPANFGGYTGELFF.

The chain is built from TRBV6-1 and TRBJ1-2; 9 bases match TRBD1. J lost 4 bases, V lost 6 bases, and 6 bases had no gene match. The germline CDR1 and CDR2 sequences are MNHNS and SASEGT. This CDR3 region has 14 residues. This CDR3 is CASRDRGGSYGYTF. CDR3 nucleotides: TGTGCCAGCAGGGACAGGGGTGGGAGCTATGGCTACACCTTC.

This chain connects TRBV11-2 to TRBJ2-7; D is possibly TRBD2 (6 bases). V was trimmed by 5 bases and J by 1 base, leaving 12 bases between them. The CDR3 has 14 residues. The germline V gene has CDR1 SGHAT and CDR2 FQNNGV. CDR3 protein: CASSPGTSSYEQYF. In DNA form, the CDR3 reads TGTGCCAGCAGCCCCGGGACTTCTTCCTACGAGCAGTACTTC.

The chain links TRBV29-1 to TRBJ2-1; TRBD1 is a possible D gene (6 bases). The CDR3 totals 13 residues. Trimming pared 7 bases from V and 1 base from J, leaving 11 bases between. Germline V gene lookup returns CDR1 SQVTM and CDR2 ANQGSEA. Here the CDR3 reads CSARGTSYNEQFF. CDR3 in DNA: TGCAGCGCTAGGGGGACGTCCTACAATGAGCAGTTCTTC.

This clone turned up a few times. CDR3 region: CASSRRQGTNTEAFF. In DNA form, the CDR3 reads TGTGCCAGCAGCCGCCGCCAGGGGACGAACACTGAAGCTTTCTTT. The rearrangement links TRBV7-9 to TRBJ1-1; a weak D match, TRBD1 (6 bases). The CDR3 consists of 15 residues. The V and J ends lost 5 bases and 1 base respectively, with 14 bases between them. CDR1 is SEHNR and CDR2 is FQNEAQ in the germline V gene (reference sequence).

The chain couples TRBV6-6 to TRBJ2-7, with 9 bases aligning to TRBD1. The trim removed 2 bases at V and 7 bases at J, leaving 9 bases unmatched. CDR1 and CDR2 (germline): MNHNY, SVGAGI (reference sequence). CDR3 length equals 15 residues. The CDR3 region is CASSYSGTGSGEQYF. As DNA, the CDR3 is TGTGCCAGCAGTTACAGCGGGACAGGGTCTGGGGAGCAGTACTTC.

The J gene is TRBJ1-1, the V gene TRBV7-2, with D perhaps matching TRBD1 (6 bases). The germline V and J ends were trimmed by 9 bases and 5 bases, with 16 bases remaining between them. In germline, CDR1 is SGHTA, CDR2 FQGNSA. This CDR3 region has 13 residues. Written as DNA, the CDR3 is TGTGCCAGTGAGAAGAACAGGGTAACTGAAGCTTTCTTT. Amino acid sequence: CASEKNRVTEAFF.

The gene calls are TRBV7-6 and TRBJ2-7, with 10 bases fitting TRBD1. This CDR3 has 15 residues. V lost 5 bases to trimming and J lost 4 bases; unmatched junction nucleotides: 8. Germline V lookup: CDR1 SGHVS, CDR2 FNYEAQ. In nucleotides, the CDR3 is TGTGCCAGCAGCCTCATGGGGACAGGGGAATACGAGCAGTACTTC. Residues: CASSLMGTGEYEQYF. Complete variable domain (other parts from reference TRBV7-6 and TRBJ2-7): GAGVSQSPRYKVTKRGQDVALRCDPISGHVSLYWYRQALGQGPEFLTYFNYEAQQDKSGLPNDRFSAERPEGSISTLTIQRTEQRDSAMYRCASSLMGTGEYEQYFGPGTRLTVT.

Notes on this clone: Within the sample, other DNA sequences also encode this same CDR3. The chain has TRBV7-6 and TRBJ1-3, with D maybe TRBD1 (6 bases). V dropped 3 bases and J dropped 4 bases, with 13 bases sitting between them. This CDR3 region has 15 residues. Germline CDR1 SGHVS, CDR2 FNYEAQ. The CDR3 spells CASSFSGGPGNTIYF. DNA of the CDR3: TGTGCCAGCAGCTTCTCCGGGGGGCCAGGAAACACCATATATTTT.

The chain combines TRBV9 with TRBJ2-2; TRBD2 aligns across 9 bases. Per the germline V gene, CDR1 is SGDLS and CDR2 is YYNGEE. CDR3 length: 13 residues. V lost 7 bases and J lost 8; bases outside the gene matches: 6. CDR3 DNA: TGTGCCAGCGGGCTAGCGGGGAAAGGGGAGCTGTTTTTT. It specifies CASGLAGKGELFF.

The gene calls are TRBV6-5 and TRBJ1-4; 11 bases fit TRBD1. V trimming: 8 bases; J trimming: 8 bases; junction bases outside the gene matches: 4. The germline gives CDR1 MNHEY, CDR2 SVGAGI. This CDR3 has 13 amino acids. Here the CDR3 DNA reads TGTGCCAGCCTGGGACAGGGGGAGGAAAAACTGTTTTTT. Translation gives CASLGQGEEKLFF.

V gene TRBV4-1 combines with J gene TRBJ2-1, with 7 nucleotides matching TRBD2. The CDR3 sequence is 14 residues long. Germline loops: CDR1 MGHRA, CDR2 YSYEKL. Trimming cost V 8 bases and J 3 bases; bases outside gene matches: 7. The CDR3 reads CASAGEFDYNEQFF. The CDR3 nucleotides read TGCGCCAGCGCGGGGGAATTCGACTACAATGAGCAGTTCTTC.

The rearrangement uses TRBV19 and TRBJ1-6; 9 nucleotides align to TRBD1. This CDR3 is built from 16 residues. The ends lost 5 bases at V and 6 bases at J; junction bases unmatched: 8. The germline V gene has CDR1 LNHDA and CDR2 SQIVND (reference sequence). This chain's CDR3 is CASSPRSDRGNSPLHF. In nucleotides, the CDR3 is TGTGCCAGTAGTCCTCGATCGGACAGGGGTAATTCACCCCTCCACTTT.

The V gene is TRBV5-6, the J gene TRBJ1-4; 7 bases agree with TRBD1. Germline V lookup: CDR1 SGHDT, CDR2 YYEEEE. V shed 0 bases, J shed 3 bases, and the junction held 2 bases outside the gene matches. This CDR3 spans 15 amino acids. The CDR3 DNA reads as TGTGCCAGCAGCTTGGCCGGGACAGCTAATGAAAAACTGTTTTTT. This translates into CASSLAGTANEKLFF.

The chain is built from TRBV11-2 and TRBJ1-1; D may be TRBD1 (6 bases). Between the trimmed V and J ends, which lost 1 base and 4 bases, there was a span of 13 bases. The CDR3 totals 15 residues. Germline values: CDR1 SGHAT, CDR2 FQNNGV. The CDR3 here is CASSLVGGRSTEAFF. The CDR3 region has the DNA TGTGCCAGCAGCTTAGTTGGGGGCCGGAGCACTGAAGCTTTCTTT. The full variable domain, with the rest looked up from reference TRBV11-2 and TRBJ1-1, is EAGVAQSPRYKIIEKRQSVAFWCNPISGHATLYWYQQILGQGPKLLIQFQNNGVVDDSQLPKDRFSAERLKGVDSTLKIQPAKLEDSAVYLCASSLVGGRSTEAFFGQGTRLTVV.

The rearrangement joins TRBV5-4 to TRBJ2-2; 9 bases map to TRBD1. This CDR3 is 15 amino acids long. The J segment lost 5 bases and the V segment lost 1 base, leaving 3 bases of the junction unmatched. In germline, CDR1 is SGHNT, CDR2 YYREEE (reference sequence). The CDR3 loop is CASSLRTGETGELFF. The CDR3 region has the DNA TGTGCCAGCAGCTTGAGGACAGGGGAAACCGGGGAGCTGTTTTTT.

The chain uses TRBV6-4 and TRBJ2-2; D is unresolved. The germline gives CDR1 MRHNA, CDR2 SNTAGT. The ends were cut back, 0 bases at V and 8 bases at J, with 4 bases in the middle. The CDR3 runs to 12 residues. For the CDR3, the DNA is TGTGCCAGCAGTGACTCACTAGGGGAGCTGTTTTTT. Translated: CASSDSLGELFF.

The V call is TRBV5-1, the J call TRBJ1-4, with D hard to call. The CDR3 totals 15 residues. Germline V CDR1 and CDR2: SGHRS, YFSETQ. Trimming pared 4 bases from V and 0 bases from J, leaving 10 bases between. The CDR3 is CASSKLFATNEKLFF. The CDR3 DNA is TGCGCCAGCAGCAAACTCTTTGCAACTAATGAAAAACTGTTTTTT.

The chain couples TRBV4-1 to TRBJ2-5; 8 nucleotides agree with TRBD1. V was clipped by 5 bases and J by 5 bases; unmatched bases: 7. The CDR3 contains 14 residues. The germline CDR1 and CDR2 sequences are MGHRA and YSYEKL. Here the CDR3 reads CASSGQGAQETQYF. CDR3 DNA: TGCGCCAGCAGCGGTCAGGGGGCGCAGGAGACCCAGTACTTC.